Below are 32 T cell receptor beta chains sequenced from a single sample in a study of PD-1 blockade in classical Hodgkin lymphoma. Time point noted: newly diagnosed, previously untreated cHL patient sample. Magnetic negative selection served to purify CD4+ T cells out of PBMCs that had been thawed. Assay used: immunoSEQ multiplex PCR; TCRdb lists only in-frame clones, some missing. The repertoire includes about 30,000 clones, about 87% of them detected once, and around 1.3% sits in the top ten. Sequences were obtained from CD4+ T cells from blood. The receptors here all came from a human donor with classical Hodgkin lymphoma.

The V gene is TRBV10-3, the J gene TRBJ2-3, with TRBD2 matching over 10 bases. In germline, CDR1 is ENHRY, CDR2 SYGVKD. J gave up 3 bases and V 6 bases, and 3 bases lay outside the gene matches. This CDR3 comprises 14 residues. Here the CDR3 DNA reads TGTGCCATCAGACCGGGACTAGCGACAGATACGCAGTATTTT. Translation gives CAIRPGLATDTQYF.

The V and J genes are TRBV28 and TRBJ1-2; tentatively, D is TRBD1 (5 bases). V shed 6 bases and J shed 8 bases, with 13 bases lying between them. The CDR3 is made up of 12 amino acids. Germline V gene sequence: CDR1 MDHEN, CDR2 SYDVKM. The CDR3 DNA sequence: TGTGCCAGCAGAGGGAGGGGTCGCGGCTACACCTTC. Translated: CASRGRGRGYTF.

The rearrangement joins TRBV9 to TRBJ1-2; D remains ambiguous. Between the trimmed V and J ends, which lost 2 bases and 5 bases, there was a span of 13 bases. The CDR3 is 14 amino acids. Germline-derived CDR1 and CDR2 are SGDLS and YYNGEE. The CDR3 protein is CASSVADDPYGYTF. In nucleotides, the CDR3 is TGTGCCAGCAGCGTGGCGGACGACCCATATGGCTACACCTTC.

This sequence joins TRBV5-3 and TRBJ1-1; D call uncertain. TRBV5-3 is known as an ORF, though its function is uncertain. The CDR3 spans 11 residues. V was cut by 0 bases and J by 6 bases, with 3 bases left in between. The CDR3 bases are TGTGCCAGAAGCTTGGAGCCTGAAGCTTTCTTT. It codes for CARSLEPEAFF.

This chain links TRBV28 with TRBJ2-4; TRBD2 aligns across 9 bases. Trimming removed 7 bases from V and 6 bases from J; junction bases left unmatched: 4. There are 13 residues in the CDR3. Germline V gene lookup returns CDR1 MDHEN and CDR2 SYDVKM. The CDR3 DNA reads TGTGCCAGCACCGGGACTAGCCTAAACATTCAGTACTTC. It yields the protein CASTGTSLNIQYF.

The genes are TRBV6-5 and TRBJ2-7; 8 bases are shared with TRBD1. The junction had 8 bases not matched to a gene; V was cut back by 6 bases and J by 7 bases. Germline-derived CDR1 and CDR2 are MNHEY and SVGAGI. The CDR3 extends over 13 amino acids. CDR3: CASRISGGGEQYF. CDR3 DNA sequence: TGTGCCAGCAGAATTTCAGGGGGCGGGGAGCAGTACTTC.

The chain employs TRBV7-3 and TRBJ1-1, with a tentative D call TRBD1 (5 bases). The V gene lost 0 bases and the J gene lost 1 base, with 9 bases spanning the gap. The V gene's germline CDR1 is SGHTA and CDR2 FQGTGA. The CDR3 has 15 residues. The CDR3 here is CASSLTGVGNTEAFF. The CDR3 region has the DNA TGTGCCAGCAGCTTAACGGGGGTAGGGAACACTGAAGCTTTCTTT.

The chain is built from TRBV9 and TRBJ1-2; a possible D gene is TRBD1 (6 bases). Germline CDR1 reads SGDLS; CDR2 reads YYNGEE. This CDR3 has 14 amino acids. Trimming removed 3 bases from V and 3 bases from J, with 12 bases in between. DNA of the CDR3: TGTGCCAGCAGCGAGGGGGTGAGGGACTATGGCTACACCTTC. This gives the protein CASSEGVRDYGYTF.

This clone was seen once. This chain joins TRBV6-5 and TRBJ1-4; weak D call: TRBD1 (5 bases). CDR1 and CDR2 (germline): MNHEY, SVGAGI. The CDR3 length is 15 residues. Trimming stripped 5 bases from V and 4 bases from J, with 14 bases between. In DNA, the CDR3 is TGTGCCAGCAGTCACAGGACACCATATAATGAAAAACTGTTTTTT. Amino acids: CASSHRTPYNEKLFF.

This clone was picked up one time. J is TRBJ2-3 and V is TRBV11-2; perhaps TRBD1 as D (5 bases). V lost 5 bases and J 4 bases, leaving 10 bases between the germline ends. The CDR3 is 13 residues long. CDR1 SGHAT and CDR2 FQNNGV come from the germline V gene. CDR3 in DNA: TGTGCCAGCAGCCATCTCAGGGCAGATACGCAGTATTTT. It yields the protein CASSHLRADTQYF.

The chain recombines TRBV19 with TRBJ1-4; the D gene is possibly TRBD1 (6 bases). V was trimmed by 5 bases and J by 5 bases, leaving 15 bases between them. Germline CDR1 reads LNHDA; CDR2 reads SQIVND (reference sequence). This CDR3 has 15 residues. CDR3 sequence reads: CASSPRGGTNEKLFF. CDR3 coding DNA: TGTGCCAGTAGTCCCCGGGGGGGGACAAATGAAAAACTGTTTTTT. The whole variable domain, filled in from reference TRBV19 and TRBJ1-4, reads DGGITQSPKYLFRKEGQNVTLSCEQNLNHDAMYWYRQDPGQGLRLIYYSQIVNDFQKGDIAEGYSVSREKKESFPLTVTSAQKNPTAFYLCASSPRGGTNEKLFFGSGTQLSVL.

The chain is built from TRBV11-3 and TRBJ2-2; TRBD1 agrees at 11 bases. The germline CDR1 and CDR2 sequences are SGHNT and YENEEA. Losses at the gene ends were 4 bases for V and 5 bases for J; bases not matched to a gene: 3. The CDR3 consists of 15 residues. The CDR3: CASSSGQGATGELFF. The CDR3 DNA follows: TGTGCCAGCAGCTCCGGACAGGGGGCGACCGGGGAGCTGTTTTTT.

The rearrangement uses TRBV7-9 and TRBJ2-3; D is unresolved. With 1 base removed from V and 11 bases from J, the gap between germline ends came to 4 bases. Germline V gives CDR1 SEHNR, CDR2 FQNEAQ (reference sequence). This CDR3 has 10 residues. The CDR3 sequence is CASSLGMQYF. In nucleotides, the CDR3 is TGTGCCAGCAGCTTAGGCATGCAGTATTTT. Using reference TRBV7-9 and TRBJ2-3 for the parts outside the CDR3, the full variable domain is DTGVSQNPRHKITKRGQNVTFRCDPISEHNRLYWYRQTLGQGPEFLTYFQNEAQLEKSRLLSDRFSAERPKGSFSTLEIQRTEQGDSAMYLCASSLGMQYFGPGTRLTVL.

The chain employs TRBV5-8 and TRBJ1-6; D call uncertain. This CDR3 comprises 14 residues. The V gene's germline CDR1 is SGHTS and CDR2 YDEGEE. The V gene lost 7 bases and the J gene lost 4 bases, with 12 bases spanning the gap. CDR3 DNA sequence: TGTGCCAGCGGGAATGGGCAGTATAATTCACCCCTCCACTTT. Translating it yields CASGNGQYNSPLHF. Combining the CDR3 with reference TRBV5-8 and TRBJ1-6 gives the whole variable domain EAGVTQSPTHLIKTRGQQATLRCSPISGHTSVYWYQQALGLGLQFLLWYDEGEERNRGNFPPRFSGRQFPNYSSELNVNALELEDSALYLCASGNGQYNSPLHFGNGTRLTVT.

The CDR3 loop is CASTPRGGLAKVSGELFF. In nucleotides, the CDR3 is TGTGCCAGCACCCCCCGGGGGGGACTAGCTAAGGTTTCCGGGGAGCTGTTTTTT. V is TRBV7-8 and J is TRBJ2-2, with 9 bases fitting TRBD2. The junction had 18 bases not matched to a gene; V was cut back by 7 bases and J by 6 bases. Germline assignment: CDR1 SGHVS and CDR2 FQNEAQ. The CDR3 is 18 residues long.

J is TRBJ1-4 and V is TRBV10-3; D remains unclear. The CDR3 has 13 amino acids. CDR1 ENHRY and CDR2 SYGVKD come from the germline V gene. The V end lost 2 bases, the J end lost 5 bases, and 6 bases lay between the germline ends. The CDR3 DNA sequence: TGTGCCATCAGTGAGCCGGGAAATGAAAAACTGTTTTTT. Residues: CAISEPGNEKLFF.

The chain has TRBV21-1 and TRBJ1-1. TRBV21-1 is assigned pseudogene status. This CDR3 spans 15 amino acids. The CDR3 DNA follows: TGTGCCAGCAGCCCTCAGGGGAGGGGTCGGACTGAAGCTTTCTTT. As protein: CASSPQGRGRTEAFF.

This rearrangement joins TRBV5-1 to TRBJ2-5; 7 bases agree with TRBD2. Unmatched junction bases numbered 1, after V lost 2 bases and J lost 3 bases. Germline V gene data show CDR1 as SGHRS and CDR2 as YFSETQ. The CDR3 is 13 residues long. The DNA for the CDR3 is TGCGCCAGCAGCTTAAGCGGGGAAGAGACCCAGTACTTC. It yields the protein CASSLSGEETQYF.

This chain connects TRBV19 to TRBJ2-6; 14 positions agree with TRBD2. This CDR3 contains 17 residues. Per the germline V gene, CDR1 is LNHDA and CDR2 is SQIVND (reference sequence). The V and J ends lost 6 bases and 4 bases, in that order; junction bases with no gene match: 5. In DNA, the CDR3 is TGTGCCAGTAGGGGGACTAGCGGGAGAACCGGGGCCAACGTCCTGACTTTC. Amino acid sequence: CASRGTSGRTGANVLTF.

DNA for the CDR3: TGTGCCAGCAGCTACCGCGGAGGGATGGGTTCACCCCTCCACTTT. It specifies CASSYRGGMGSPLHF. This chain joins TRBV11-3 and TRBJ1-6; no definite D call. The germline V and J ends were trimmed by 4 bases and 9 bases, with 16 bases remaining between them. The CDR3 consists of 15 residues. In germline, CDR1 is SGHNT, CDR2 YENEEA.

The V call is TRBV7-2, the J call TRBJ1-3; D possibly corresponds to TRBD1 (5 bases). Germline lookup yields CDR1 SGHTA and CDR2 FQGNSA. V lost 0 bases and J 0 bases, leaving 9 bases between the germline ends. This CDR3 has 16 amino acids. CDR3 nucleotide sequence: TGTGCCAGCAGCTTAGCGGGGGTCGTCTCTGGAAACACCATATATTTT. Its protein is CASSLAGVVSGNTIYF.

The V and J genes are TRBV7-2 and TRBJ2-5; 11 nucleotides line up with TRBD1. J lost 5 bases, V lost 7 bases, and 12 bases had no gene match. This CDR3 contains 16 residues. Germline values: CDR1 SGHTA, CDR2 FQGNSA. CDR3: CASTRTGGPSRETQYF. As DNA, the CDR3 is TGTGCCAGCACCAGGACAGGGGGCCCTTCTCGGGAGACCCAGTACTTC. Together with reference TRBV7-2 and TRBJ2-5, the CDR3 gives the full variable domain: GAGVSQSPSNKVTEKGKDVELRCDPISGHTALYWYRQSLGQGLEFLIYFQGNSAPDKSGLPSDRFSAERTGGSVSTLTIQRTQQEDSAVYLCASTRTGGPSRETQYFGPGTRLLVL.

The V call is TRBV9, the J call TRBJ2-2; no clear D. The CDR3 spans 14 residues. Germline V CDR1 and CDR2: SGDLS, YYNGEE. The germline V and J ends were trimmed by 0 bases and 6 bases, with 9 bases remaining between them. CDR3 protein: CASSVDFGSGELFF. The CDR3 DNA reads TGTGCCAGCAGCGTAGATTTCGGCTCCGGGGAGCTGTTTTTT. Supplemented by reference TRBV9 and TRBJ2-2, the full variable domain reads DSGVTQTPKHLITATGQRVTLRCSPRSGDLSVYWYQQSLDQGLQFLIQYYNGEERAKGNILERFSAQQFPDLHSELNLSSLELGDSALYFCASSVDFGSGELFFGEGSRLTVL.

This rearrangement joins TRBV7-6 to TRBJ1-1; no definite D call. The CDR3 consists of 13 residues. Trimming took off 5 bases at V and 4 bases at J, with 11 bases between the two ends. Germline V lookup: CDR1 SGHVS, CDR2 FNYEAQ. CDR3 region: CASSRLEGTEAFF. CDR3 DNA: TGTGCCAGCAGCCGATTGGAGGGCACTGAAGCTTTCTTT.

CDR3 DNA sequence: TGTGCCAGCAGACAGGGGGTCTACGAGCAGTACTTC. Its protein product is CASRQGVYEQYF. This chain uses TRBV2 with TRBJ2-7, with 8 nucleotides matching TRBD1. V shed 6 bases and J 3 bases; nucleotides not matched to a gene: 1. The CDR3 runs to 12 residues. Germline V gene sequence: CDR1 SNHLY, CDR2 FYNNEI.

This clone was detected only once. This rearrangement joins TRBV19 to TRBJ2-6; D possibly corresponds to TRBD1 (5 bases). The V gene lost 8 bases and the J gene lost 10 bases, with 12 bases spanning the gap. Per germline, CDR1 LNHDA and CDR2 SQIVND (reference sequence). The CDR3 spans 12 residues. Here the CDR3 DNA reads TGTGCCAGTTCCCAGGGCTCGAACGTCCTGACTTTC. It is translated as CASSQGSNVLTF.

J is TRBJ1-3 and V is TRBV7-6, with TRBD1 as a possible D gene (6 bases). The V gene lost 5 bases and the J gene lost 3 bases, with 14 bases spanning the gap. The CDR3 sequence is 15 residues long. Germline CDR1 SGHVS, CDR2 FNYEAQ. CDR3 sequence: CASSPQGSFGNTIYF. The CDR3 DNA is TGTGCCAGCAGCCCGCAGGGGTCCTTTGGAAACACCATATATTTT.

This clone appeared a few times. V and J are TRBV6-4 and TRBJ1-5; tentative D call: TRBD1 (5 bases). Trimming shortened V by 3 bases and J by 3 bases, and 12 bases separated the two germline ends. CDR3 length: 15 amino acids. Germline lookup yields CDR1 MRHNA and CDR2 SNTAGT. The CDR3 is CASSEVRESNQPQHF. The CDR3 DNA reads as TGTGCCAGCAGTGAAGTCAGGGAGTCCAATCAGCCCCAGCATTTT.

V gene TRBV5-1 combines with J gene TRBJ2-3; TRBD1 is a possible D gene (5 bases). Trimming shortened V by 2 bases and J by 0 bases, and 13 bases separated the two germline ends. Germline CDR1 SGHRS, CDR2 YFSETQ. This CDR3 region has 16 residues. CDR3 region: CASSFSTGASTDTQYF. CDR3 nucleotide sequence: TGCGCCAGCAGCTTCTCAACAGGAGCTAGCACAGATACGCAGTATTTT.

The chain joins TRBV5-8 to TRBJ1-1; D might be TRBD1 (6 bases). Trimming took off 1 base at V and 11 bases at J, with 12 bases between the two ends. The CDR3 contains 12 residues. Germline V gene lookup returns CDR1 SGHTS and CDR2 YDEGEE. DNA of the CDR3: TGTGCCAGCAGCTTGAGAAAGGGGGAGGCTTTCTTT. It yields the protein CASSLRKGEAFF.

The chain employs TRBV4-2 and TRBJ2-3; no reliable D call. The germline gives CDR1 LGHNA, CDR2 YNFKEQ. The CDR3 loop spans 16 amino acids. V lost 1 base to trimming and J lost 0 bases, with 11 bases between them. For the CDR3, the DNA is TGTGCCAGCAGCCAAGGGGTCACCGCCAGCACAGATACGCAGTATTTT. Residues: CASSQGVTASTDTQYF.

This clone was observed once. The chain combines TRBV5-1 with TRBJ2-1; the match to TRBD2 covers 11 bases. The germline V gene has CDR1 SGHRS and CDR2 YFSETQ. The CDR3 loop spans 16 amino acids. Losses at the gene ends were 0 bases for V and 5 bases for J; bases not matched to a gene: 4. For the CDR3, the DNA is TGCGCCAGCAGCTTGGTCGGGACTAGCGGAGACAATGAGCAGTTCTTC. Encoded protein: CASSLVGTSGDNEQFF.